This TCR beta chain appears in the sequencing data of a study of cytomegalovirus exposure and HLA in healthy donors (dated by TCRdb to 2017 to 2019). Background on the whole study: According to a later analysis, one platform produced both the 100 to 150 validation repertoires and the 700 or so repertoires of the first cohort. The study aimed to test whether signatures of past pathogen exposure could be identified by cataloging public T cell receptors. A separate validation cohort of 100 to 150 different subjects was used in addition to the 666-subject first cohort. To predict cytomegalovirus infection status, the study combined high-throughput TCR immunosequencing, statistical association of individual TCRs with disease status, and machine learning. Overall study results and their limits: The classifier was reported to diagnose cytomegalovirus status with high specificity and sensitivity in both the original cohort and the validation cohort. A later analysis had no HLA typing for the validation cohort, so co-occurrence there was scored across all 110 or so repertoires. While some public TCRs were present in many individuals, most TCR sequences turned up only very rarely across donors. The study gave a list of about 160 TCR beta chains associated with cytomegalovirus. In vitro tests confirmed that a few of the cytomegalovirus-associated TCR beta chains recognize cytomegalovirus antigens. A later analysis found that TCRs clustered in the first cohort also tended to co-occur in the 95 to 150 validation repertoires, with 90% to 95% of cluster scores above 0. It was suggested by the authors that the approach could potentially be generalized to other disease states and immunological phenotypes.

In the case of this clone: Which antigen it targets is not known. The record has no base qualities; no much larger clone is one base away.

The donors were included in the validation cohort of over a hundred subjects, a group kept apart from the roughly 670-subject first cohort. Library method: the immunoSEQ multiplex PCR assay. The authors' analysis ran thus. A statistical classification framework was built to diagnose cytomegalovirus status from the catalog of TCR beta chain sequences. TCRdb stores this immuneACCESS table with in-frame sequences only. Part of the clones is absent; in the studies checked, under half of the shortfall reflects unresolved V genes, and no reason is known for the rest. V and J calls and clone size are as listed in that table; D and trimming were resolved from the DNA. This sample gives roughly 65,000 clones in total; roughly 94% of them show up just once. The ten largest clones take up about 4.2% of the sample. In the germline V gene, CDR1 corresponds to SNHLY and CDR2 to FYNNEI. Deletion took 6 bases off V and 1 base off J, with a span of 12 bases between the germline ends. The CDR3 covers 14 residues, taking in both the cysteine and the phenylalanine. The entry retains the CDR3 DNA only, 42 bases that are in frame from base 1.

The rearrangement joined TRBV2 to TRBJ2-5; TRBD1 is a weak D gene call, 5 bases matching. The TCR sequence derives from a man younger than 30 in good health and CMV-seropositive. Sequenced sample: PBMCs. Here is the DNA: TGTGCCAGCAGAGGACAAGTGTCCCAAGAGACCCAGTACTTC. Its coded protein is CASRGQVSQETQYF.